The TCR beta chain described here comes from a study of vaccination effects on CD4 cells after COVID-19. At the level of the study: Samples gathered post-vaccine arrived a median of 72 days past the second dose.

Before sequencing took place, the ViraFEST assay used viral peptide pools to expand antigen-specific CD4+ T cells. Following culture for under 12 days, CD4+ T cells were isolated. Every participant took two doses of the BNT162b2 or mRNA-1273 vaccine. Days 3 and 7 were when half the medium was replaced with IL-2 medium. Measured with immunoSEQ multiplex PCR; TCRdb has only the in-frame clones, and not every one. The data contain approximately 30,000 clones, 83% of them singletons. As concerns this clone: Its target is unknown.

There are 13 residues in the CDR3. V was clipped by 3 bases and J by 2 bases, with 6 bases between them. The sequence came from a human donor who received a COVID-19 vaccine. Some clones in this sample may be carry-over from other donors' samples. This specimen consisted of CD4+ T cells from PBMCs cultured with HCoV-NL63 spike peptides, obtained after COVID-19 vaccination. The chain is built from TRBV12-3 or TRBV12-4 and TRBJ2-3; D unresolved. The CDR3 DNA sequence: TGTGCCAGCAGTTTCATAAACACAGATACGCAGTATTTT. Translating gives CASSFINTDTQYF.